This paragraph covers one T cell receptor beta chain sequence. Germline V lookup: CDR1 MDHEN, CDR2 SYDVKM. The CDR3 covers 15 residues. The V gene end was trimmed by 2 bases and the J gene end by 1 base; junction bases not matched to a gene: 4. The repertoire was sequenced with immunoSEQ multiplex PCR; TCRdb's copy has only in-frame clones and lacks some. In the table there are about 190,000 clones, more than 60% of which are singletons. This sample stems from a study of blood T cell repertoires in COVID-19. Study summary: T cells, B-cell-depleted T cells, or PBMCs provided the cDNA or gDNA that served as material.

The V call is TRBV28, the J call TRBJ2-7, with 8 bases aligning to TRBD2. What was sequenced was peripheral blood. This receptor was taken from a woman aged 50 to 60 with acute or convalescent COVID-19. The CDR3 DNA reads TGTGCCAGCAGTTTAGGCGGGGGGATGTCCTACGAGCAGTACTTC. It yields the protein CASSLGGGMSYEQYF.